One and the same sample provided the 32 T cell receptor beta chains below, sequenced in a study of T-cell memory formation after mild COVID-19. TCRdb re-analysed the 5' RACE reads in MiXCR, keeping a single row per CDR3 protein. The sample shows approximately 560,000 distinct CDR3 sequences, 17% of them seen only once. Sequencing input: PBMCs or a T cell subset sorted from them (not recorded which). These receptors were obtained from an adult woman who had mild COVID-19 (a few samples of this study predate the infection). Cell type and time point are not known.

This chain links TRBV24-1 with TRBJ1-1; D gene uncertain. The CDR3 runs to 13 residues. V was trimmed by 6 bases and J by 1 base, leaving 8 bases between them. Per the germline V gene, CDR1 is KGHDR and CDR2 is SFDVKD. This chain's CDR3 is CATSTVGNTEAFF. CDR3 DNA sequence: TGTGCCACCAGTACCGTCGGGAACACTGAAGCTTTCTTT.

This clonotype was seen only a few times. V and J are TRBV5-1 and TRBJ1-2; D remains ambiguous. V dropped 0 bases and J dropped 7 bases, with 10 bases sitting between them. Germline-derived CDR1 and CDR2 are SGHRS and YFSETQ. The CDR3 loop spans 13 amino acids. CDR3 protein: CASSLERGIGYTF. CDR3 bases: TGCGCCAGCAGCTTGGAGAGAGGGATTGGCTACACCTTC.

This clonotype came up a few times. The chain is built from TRBV25-1 and TRBJ1-1; 7 bases are shared with TRBD1. The CDR3 has 14 amino acids. The trim removed 3 bases at V and 2 bases at J, leaving 3 bases unmatched. Per germline, CDR1 MGHDK and CDR2 SYGVNS. CDR3 sequence reads: CASSEEGANTEAFF. In nucleotides, the CDR3 is TGTGCCAGCAGTGAGGAGGGGGCCAACACTGAAGCTTTCTTT.

This chain joins TRBV6-2 or TRBV6-3 and TRBJ1-2; the D gene is possibly TRBD1 (6 bases). CDR1 MNHEY and CDR2 SVGEGT come from the germline V gene. The CDR3 covers 13 residues. Deletions cut 6 bases from V and 5 bases from J, with 13 bases between. The CDR3 DNA is TGTGCCAGCAGCGGGGGGCCTTGGTATGGCTACACCTTC. Translating it yields CASSGGPWYGYTF.

The chain uses TRBV7-3 and TRBJ2-2; D might be TRBD2 (5 bases). The germline CDR1 and CDR2 sequences are SGHTA and FQGTGA. The CDR3 is made up of 15 amino acids. V gave up 4 bases and J gave up 4 bases, with 13 bases separating them. The CDR3 nucleotides read TGTGCCAGCAGCTCCGGACTCAGCTTCACCGGGGAGCTGTTTTTT. This sequence encodes CASSSGLSFTGELFF. Looking up the rest from reference TRBV7-3 and TRBJ2-2 gives the full variable domain: GAGVSQTPSNKVTEKGKYVELRCDPISGHTALYWYRQSLGQGPEFLIYFQGTGAADDSGLPNDRFFAVRPEGSVSTLKIQRTERGDSAVYLCASSSGLSFTGELFFGEGSRLTVL.

This clonotype appeared a few times. The rearrangement joins TRBV7-3 to TRBJ2-1; 9 bases line up with TRBD2. CDR1 is SGHTA and CDR2 is FQGTGA in the germline V gene. V lost 5 bases, J lost 6 bases, and 11 bases stayed unmatched. The CDR3 has 16 residues. The CDR3 loop reads CASSPLPGLASNEQFF. For the CDR3, the DNA is TGTGCCAGCAGCCCTCTACCGGGACTAGCAAGCAATGAGCAGTTCTTC.

J is TRBJ2-7 and V is TRBV4-1; tentative D call: TRBD2 (6 bases). V dropped 6 bases and J dropped 0 bases, with 18 bases sitting between them. Germline CDR1 MGHRA, CDR2 YSYEKL. This CDR3 is built from 16 residues. The CDR3 region is CASRRDKDGSSYEQYF. The CDR3 region has the DNA TGCGCCAGCAGACGAGACAAGGACGGGAGCTCCTACGAGCAGTACTTC.

CDR3: CASSAGQGNRGATQYF. CDR3 bases: TGTGCCAGCAGCGCTGGACAGGGCAACCGCGGGGCGACCCAGTACTTC. The rearrangement links TRBV7-7 to TRBJ2-5, with 8 bases matching TRBD1. There are 16 residues in the CDR3. With 5 bases clipped from V and 7 bases from J, the junction kept 15 bases outside the gene matches. Looked up from germline, CDR1 is SSHAT and CDR2 is FNYEAQ (reference sequence).

J is TRBJ1-2 and V is TRBV11-2; 8 bases match TRBD1. The junction had 3 bases not matched to a gene; V was cut back by 3 bases and J by 6 bases. The germline CDR1 and CDR2 sequences are SGHAT and FQNNGV. The CDR3 is 13 amino acids. CDR3 sequence: CASSLAGGDGYTF. Written as DNA, the CDR3 is TGTGCCAGCAGCTTGGCAGGGGGCGATGGCTACACCTTC.

The sample holds a few counts of this clonotype. The rearrangement links TRBV5-1 to TRBJ2-3; D possibly corresponds to TRBD2 (7 bases). Germline CDR1 and CDR2: SGHRS and YFSETQ. The CDR3 contains 17 residues. Trimming took off 0 bases at V and 1 base at J, with 15 bases between the two ends. This chain's CDR3 is CASSLAQAGARTDTQYF. The CDR3 DNA follows: TGCGCCAGCAGCTTGGCCCAGGCGGGGGCACGCACAGATACGCAGTATTTT.

Regarding this clonotype: The junction differs from germline at one of its ends, possibly a read error. V gene TRBV7-2 combines with J gene TRBJ2-1, with TRBD2 identical over 8 bases. CDR1 is SGHTA and CDR2 is FQGNSA in the germline V gene. This CDR3 has 14 amino acids. Here the CDR3 reads CASSLLGTRDEQFF. The CDR3 DNA is TGTGCCAGTAGCTTACTCGGGACTAGAGATGAGCAGTTCTTC.

This clonotype was counted a few times. The chain joins TRBV5-6 to TRBJ1-1, with D possibly being TRBD1 (6 bases). CDR3 size: 15 residues. CDR1 SGHDT and CDR2 YYEEEE come from the germline V gene. Deletions cut 4 bases from V and 0 bases from J, with 13 bases between. The CDR3 DNA reads TGTGCCAGCAGCCCCGAGACAGGTTTGAACACTGAAGCTTTCTTT. Translated: CASSPETGLNTEAFF.

The table lists this clonotype with a few counts. The chain has TRBV20-1 and TRBJ2-5; either TRBD1 or TRBD2 may supply D (5 bases each). The CDR3 is 15 residues long. Germline CDR1 and CDR2: DFQATT and SNEGSKA (reference sequence). The V and J ends lost 6 bases and 5 bases respectively, with 22 bases between them. The CDR3 region is CSAGFGAAGPETQYF. Written as DNA, the CDR3 is TGCAGTGCCGGATTCGGGGCAGCTGGGCCGGAGACCCAGTACTTC.

The V gene is TRBV18, the J gene TRBJ1-5; the D is unclear. V gave up 5 bases and J gave up 3 bases, with 11 bases separating them. This CDR3 region has 14 residues. Germline V gives CDR1 KGHSH, CDR2 LQKENI. The CDR3 DNA is TGTGCCAGCTCAGCGGGAGAGTACAATCAGCCCCAGCATTTT. It yields the protein CASSAGEYNQPQHF.

Only a few counts were recorded for this clonotype. V usage is TRBV20-1 and J usage is TRBJ2-5; maybe TRBD2 (6 bases). Germline CDR1 reads DFQATT; CDR2 reads SNEGSKA (reference sequence). CDR3 length: 16 residues. The V gene lost 5 bases and the J gene lost 9 bases, with 28 bases spanning the gap. The chain's CDR3 is CSARQRREAPPVSQYF. The CDR3 region has the DNA TGCAGTGCTCGCCAGCGGAGGGAGGCTCCTCCGGTCTCCCAGTACTTC.

This clonotype occurred a few times. The chain employs TRBV3-1 and TRBJ1-1; weak D call: TRBD1 (5 bases). Germline-derived CDR1 and CDR2 are LGHDT and YNNKEL (reference sequence). The CDR3 runs to 15 residues. V dropped 1 base and J dropped 1 base, with 10 bases sitting between them. The CDR3 loop is CASSQVRAGNTEAFF. The CDR3 DNA reads TGTGCCAGCAGCCAAGTCAGGGCAGGGAACACTGAAGCTTTCTTT. Looking up the rest from reference TRBV3-1 and TRBJ1-1 gives the full variable domain: DTAVSQTPKYLVTQMGNDKSIKCEQNLGHDTMYWYKQDSKKFLKIMFSYNNKELIINETVPNRFSPKSPDKAHLNLHINSLELGDSAVYFCASSQVRAGNTEAFFGQGTRLTVV.

The chain has TRBV7-2 and TRBJ2-3, with D perhaps matching TRBD2 (6 bases). This CDR3 has 15 residues. The germline V gene encodes CDR1 SGHTA and CDR2 FQGNSA. Trimming pared 6 bases from V and 2 bases from J, leaving 15 bases between. CDR3 sequence: CASSVSGTPTDTQYF. The CDR3 nucleotides read TGTGCCAGCAGTGTATCAGGGACTCCCACAGATACGCAGTATTTT.

This clonotype showed up just a few times. A much bigger clone sits one base away, suggesting this may be a read error. The chain has TRBV3-1 and TRBJ1-1; the D gene is possibly TRBD1 (6 bases). The V end was cut by 4 bases, the J end by 1 base, with 10 bases between. Germline V gene data show CDR1 as LGHDT and CDR2 as YNNKEL (reference sequence). The CDR3 spans 14 residues. The CDR3 is CASSPGHQNTEAFF. The CDR3 region has the DNA TGTGCCAGCAGCCCGGGACACCAGAACACTGAAGCTTTCTTT.

The chain couples TRBV3-1 to TRBJ2-3, with 8 bases that match TRBD2. The germline CDR1 and CDR2 sequences are LGHDT and YNNKEL (reference sequence). This CDR3 spans 14 amino acids. V lost 0 bases to trimming and J lost 5 bases; unmatched junction nucleotides: 1. In DNA, the CDR3 is TGTGCCAGCAGCCAAGAACTAGCGGTAGATACGCAGTATTTT. This gives the protein CASSQELAVDTQYF.

V is TRBV12-3 or TRBV12-4 and J is TRBJ2-7; TRBD1 matches 9 bases. The ends lost 6 bases at V and 4 bases at J; junction bases unmatched: 7. The CDR3 consists of 14 residues. The CDR3 DNA reads as TGTGCCAGCAGCAGAGGGACAGGGCAGTACGAGCAGTACTTC. Protein product: CASSRGTGQYEQYF.

This chain connects TRBV3-1 to TRBJ2-7; D ambiguous. This CDR3 region has 13 residues. CDR1 LGHDT and CDR2 YNNKEL come from the germline V gene (reference sequence). V was clipped by 3 bases and J by 3 bases, with 9 bases between them. The CDR3 bases are TGTGCCAGCAGCCAGGGGATTGTCTACGAGCAGTACTTC. Protein product: CASSQGIVYEQYF.

The chain links TRBV25-1 to TRBJ2-4, with D possibly TRBD2 on 5 matching bases. The germline V gene encodes CDR1 MGHDK and CDR2 SYGVNS. V lost 6 bases and J lost 8, with 14 bases in between. This CDR3 region has 13 residues. The chain's CDR3 is CASSEAGVYIQYF. The CDR3 region has the DNA TGTGCCAGCAGCGAGGCCGGGGTATACATTCAGTACTTC.

The chain joins TRBV11-2 to TRBJ2-1; TRBD2 matches 12 bases. The germline V gene encodes CDR1 SGHAT and CDR2 FQNNGV. CDR3 length: 16 amino acids. V lost 5 bases and J lost 10; bases outside the gene matches: 12. Written as DNA, the CDR3 is TGTGCCAGCAGCCCCGGAGGGCTAGCGGGAGGGTACGAGCAGTTCTTC. Amino acids: CASSPGGLAGGYEQFF. Filled out from reference TRBV11-2 and TRBJ2-1, the complete variable domain reads EAGVAQSPRYKIIEKRQSVAFWCNPISGHATLYWYQQILGQGPKLLIQFQNNGVVDDSQLPKDRFSAERLKGVDSTLKIQPAKLEDSAVYLCASSPGGLAGGYEQFFGPGTRLTVL.

This chain joins TRBV3-1 and TRBJ2-5, with 8 bases aligning to TRBD1. The CDR3 consists of 17 residues. Germline trimming cut 1 base from V and 2 bases from J; bases unmatched to any gene: 9. Germline V gene data show CDR1 as LGHDT and CDR2 as YNNKEL (reference sequence). For the CDR3, the DNA is TGTGCCAGCAGCCAAGGGCTCCGGACAGGGATGCAAGAGACCCAGTACTTC. It translates to CASSQGLRTGMQETQYF.

The chain has TRBV6-1 and TRBJ1-4; TRBD1 is a possible D gene (5 bases). The germline V gene has CDR1 MNHNS and CDR2 SASEGT. Trimming took off 6 bases at V and 3 bases at J, with 8 bases between the two ends. The CDR3 sequence is 13 residues long. CDR3 region: CASRGQANEKLFF. DNA of the CDR3: TGTGCCAGCAGAGGACAAGCTAATGAAAAACTGTTTTTT.

This clonotype was seen only a few times. The rearrangement joins TRBV7-9 to TRBJ2-3, with unresolved D. Deletions cut 1 base from V and 1 base from J, with 12 bases between. This CDR3 contains 16 residues. Germline CDR1 and CDR2: SEHNR and FQNEAQ (reference sequence). Written as DNA, the CDR3 is TGTGCCAGCAGCTTAGTGGTCGGCGCTCGCACAGATACGCAGTATTTT. Its protein product is CASSLVVGARTDTQYF.

J is TRBJ1-4 and V is TRBV19; weak D call: TRBD1 (5 bases). The ends were cut back, 8 bases at V and 8 bases at J, with 18 bases in the middle. In germline, CDR1 is LNHDA, CDR2 SQIVND (reference sequence). The CDR3 extends over 14 amino acids. CDR3 sequence (DNA): TGTGCCAGTGATCGGGGCGTGGAACGAGAAAAACTGTTTTTT. Translation: CASDRGVEREKLFF.

The rearrangement joins TRBV10-3 to TRBJ2-7, with 7 nucleotides matching TRBD1. Trimming took 5 bases from V and 2 from J; bases not matched to a gene: 6. Germline V lookup: CDR1 ENHRY, CDR2 SYGVKD. CDR3 length: 14 residues. DNA of the CDR3: TGTGCCATCAGTTCCGGACAGGCGACCTACGAGCAGTACTTC. It yields the protein CAISSGQATYEQYF.

This clonotype was counted a few times. The V and J genes are TRBV5-1 and TRBJ1-1; D gene ambiguous. The CDR3 runs 14 residues. CDR1 and CDR2 (germline): SGHRS, YFSETQ. V dropped 0 bases and J dropped 7 bases, with 13 bases sitting between them. The DNA of the CDR3 is TGCGCCAGCAGCTTGGATACGGGGAGGCTTGAAGCTTTCTTT. It translates to CASSLDTGRLEAFF.

This clonotype appeared a few times. The rearrangement uses TRBV7-3 and TRBJ1-1; unclear D gene. This CDR3 has 14 residues. Germline values: CDR1 SGHTA, CDR2 FQGTGA. V was trimmed by 3 bases and J by 6 bases, leaving 14 bases between them. CDR3 amino acids: CASSLDGRTPEAFF. The DNA of the CDR3 is TGTGCCAGCAGCTTGGACGGGCGCACACCTGAAGCTTTCTTT.

This clonotype has a handful of counts. The rearrangement links TRBV30 to TRBJ2-1; maybe TRBD2 (5 bases). CDR1 is GTSNPN and CDR2 is SVGIG in the germline V gene (reference sequence). CDR3 length: 15 amino acids. Trimming cost V 0 bases and J 1 base, with 10 bases left between them. CDR3 sequence (DNA): TGTGCCTGGAGTGTACGGGAAGTTTCCTACAATGAGCAGTTCTTC. It specifies CAWSVREVSYNEQFF. Using reference TRBV30 and TRBJ2-1 for the parts outside the CDR3, the full variable domain is SQTIHQWPATLVQPVGSPLSLECTVEGTSNPNLYWYRQAAGRGLQLLFYSVGIGQISSEVPQNLSASRPQDRQFILSSKKLLLSDSGFYLCAWSVREVSYNEQFFGPGTRLTVL.

The genes are TRBV9 and TRBJ1-3; D gene ambiguous. Germline CDR1 SGDLS, CDR2 YYNGEE. The CDR3 runs to 17 residues. V was trimmed by 3 bases and J by 0 bases, leaving 16 bases between them. The CDR3 loop is CASSGGRPGLSGNTIYF. CDR3 in DNA: TGTGCCAGCAGCGGCGGTCGACCGGGCCTCTCTGGAAACACCATATATTTT.